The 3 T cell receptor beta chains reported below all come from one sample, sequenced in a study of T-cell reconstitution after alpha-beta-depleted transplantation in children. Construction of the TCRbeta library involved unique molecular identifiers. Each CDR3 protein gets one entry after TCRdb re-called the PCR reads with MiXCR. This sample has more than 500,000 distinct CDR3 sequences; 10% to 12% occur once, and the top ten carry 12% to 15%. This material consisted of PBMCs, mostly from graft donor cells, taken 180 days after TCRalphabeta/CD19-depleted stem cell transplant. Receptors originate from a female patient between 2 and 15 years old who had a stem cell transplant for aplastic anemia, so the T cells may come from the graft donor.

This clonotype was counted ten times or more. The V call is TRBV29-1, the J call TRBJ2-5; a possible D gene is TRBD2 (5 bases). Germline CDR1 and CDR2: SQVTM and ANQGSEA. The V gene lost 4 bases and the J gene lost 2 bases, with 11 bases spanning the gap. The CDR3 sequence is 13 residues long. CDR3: CSVVDLAQETQYF. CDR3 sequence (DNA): TGCAGCGTTGTTGACCTAGCACAAGAGACCCAGTACTTC.

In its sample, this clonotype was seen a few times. CDR3 in DNA: TGTGCCAGTTCGGACAGGGATAGCAATCAGCCCCAGCATTTT. Its translation is CASSDRDSNQPQHF. This chain uses TRBV19 with TRBJ1-5; 8 bases fit TRBD1. The ends lost 8 bases at V and 0 bases at J; junction bases unmatched: 3. Germline lookup yields CDR1 LNHDA and CDR2 SQIVND (reference sequence). This CDR3 is 14 amino acids long.

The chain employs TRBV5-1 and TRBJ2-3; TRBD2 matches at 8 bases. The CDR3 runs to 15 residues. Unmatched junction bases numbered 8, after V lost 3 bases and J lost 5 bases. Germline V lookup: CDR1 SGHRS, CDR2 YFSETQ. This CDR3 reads CASSSGLSGRDTQYF. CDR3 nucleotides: TGCGCCAGCAGCTCGGGACTAAGCGGGAGAGATACGCAGTATTTT.